The entry that follows covers one T cell receptor beta chain sequence. This entry is derived from a study of blood T cell repertoires in COVID-19. Study background: The cDNA or gDNA used as material had been derived from T cells, B-cell-depleted T cells, or PBMCs.

Seattle-derived patients entered the study during active infection and were followed longitudinally. CDR3 length equals 13 residues. Germline loops: CDR1 SGHNT, CDR2 YENEEA. Trimming took 1 base from V and 5 from J, leaving 8 bases between them. Produced via immunoSEQ multiplex PCR; TCRdb's table is partial and in-frame only. This table holds over 400,000 clones, less than 90% found once. V and J are TRBV11-3 and TRBJ1-1, with D unclear. The TCR sequence derives from a woman aged 45-65 years with COVID-19, enrolled during active disease. Sequenced material: peripheral blood. The CDR3 is CASSLAPGTEAFF. DNA of the CDR3: TGTGCCAGCAGCTTAGCTCCGGGGACTGAAGCTTTCTTT.